The 5 T cell receptor beta chains presented below share a single source sample, sequenced in a study of CXCR3-negative and CXCR3-positive naive CD8 T cells (dated 2019 in TCRdb). These TCRs are of unknown antigen specificity. The data were produced on a NextSeq 550. The Human TCR Profiling Kit (MiLaboratory) was used to prepare UMI-labeled 5' RACE TRB cDNA libraries. TCRdb reanalyzed the reads, keeping one entry per CDR3 protein sequence and omitting DNA. The sample table holds just under 90,000 distinct CDR3 sequences. The ten largest clones take up roughly 0.89% of the sample. General conclusions and limits of the study: Compared with CXCR3-negative naive cells, CXCR3-positive naive cells had TRB CDR3s with higher hydrophobicity (lower Kidera factor 4), lower energy, and higher strength and volume indices.

Sequencing was done on a sample of naive CXCR3+ CD8+ T cells from blood. The sample's cell subset or site, from its label and the paper: CD45RO-CCR7+CD27+CD95- naive CD8+ T cells expressing CXCR3 (TNR3+). These receptors came from a human donor in good health. Some clones in this sample may be carry-over from other donors' samples.

This sequence joins TRBV4-2 and TRBJ2-2; TCRdb lists TRBD2, though no DNA is available to test this call. This CDR3 comprises 17 residues. Germline assignment: CDR1 LGHNA and CDR2 YNFKEQ. CDR3 loop: CASSQAPGLADTGELFF.

The chain couples TRBV29-1 to TRBJ1-5. The V gene's germline CDR1 is SQVTM and CDR2 ANQGSEA. CDR3 length: 13 residues. The CDR3 reads CSVSFGDYQPQHF.

V usage is TRBV6-2 or TRBV6-3 and J usage is TRBJ2-6; with no DNA, the TCRdb D assignment of TRBD1 cannot be verified. CDR3 size: 14 residues. The germline V gene has CDR1 MNHEY and CDR2 SVGEGT. The chain's CDR3 is CAVLGGDGANVLTF.

The chain combines TRBV3-1 with TRBJ1-2. The CDR3 runs 14 residues. Per the germline V gene, CDR1 is LGHDT and CDR2 is YNNKEL (reference sequence). CDR3 amino acids: CASSLTVEDYGYTF.

The V and J genes are TRBV14 and TRBJ1-2; there is no DNA to check the TCRdb D call of TRBD1. Germline V gene lookup returns CDR1 SGHDN and CDR2 FVKESK. This CDR3 has 16 residues. The CDR3 sequence is CASSQVSWPGNYGYTF.